Listed below are T cell receptor beta chains from one sample, sequenced in a study of blood T cell repertoires in COVID-19. Produced via immunoSEQ multiplex PCR; TCRdb's table is partial and in-frame only. The profile shows some 70,000 clones, about 85% of them singletons. The sample was peripheral blood. The source of these receptors is a man between 45 and 60 years old with COVID-19, enrolled during active disease. Each CDR3 is given with its conserved first and last residue. D genes are given only for firm matches. Some rows mark clone size as missing; the rest say once, few, many or name a class of expanded clone.

J: TRBJ2-1
D: TRBD2
size: .
V: TRBV7-3
DNA: TGTGCCAGCAGCTTAGCGGGAGCCCCTTACAATGAGCAGTTCTTC
CDR3: CASSLAGAPYNEQFF

J: TRBJ1-1
D: .
size: once
V: TRBV30
DNA: TGTGCCTGGAGTGTTACAGTGAACACTGAAGCTTTCTTT
CDR3: CAWSVTVNTEAFF

J: TRBJ2-3
D: TRBD2
size: .
V: TRBV10-3
DNA: TGTGCCGGGCAGTCGGGAGGGCCGAGGAGCACAGATACGCAGTATTTT
CDR3: CAGQSGGPRSTDTQYF

J: TRBJ2-1
D: TRBD1
size: .
V: TRBV11-2
DNA: TGTGCCAGCAGCCGCTCACAGGGGTACAATGAGCAGTTCTTC
CDR3: CASSRSQGYNEQFF

J: TRBJ1-5
D: TRBD1
size: few
V: TRBV18
DNA: TGTGCCAGCTCACCCGACAGGGGATCGTTCCAGCCCCAGCATTTT
CDR3: CASSPDRGSFQPQHF

J: TRBJ2-2
D: .
size: .
V: TRBV2
DNA: TGTGCCAGCAGTGAAGCGGGAGTAGTAATCGGGGAGCTGTTTTTT
CDR3: CASSEAGVVIGELFF

J: TRBJ2-1
D: TRBD1
size: .
V: TRBV6-6
DNA: TGTGCCAGCAGTCAACTCTCGACAGGGTTCGCTCCCGCCGGTGAGCAGTTCTTC
CDR3: CASSQLSTGFAPAGEQFF

J: TRBJ1-5
D: .
size: .
V: TRBV14
DNA: TGTGCCAGCAGCCAAACAGGGATGAATCAGCCCCAGCATTTT
CDR3: CASSQTGMNQPQHF

J: TRBJ1-5
D: TRBD1
size: .
V: TRBV19
DNA: TGTGCCAGTAGTAGAGGACAGGGAGGGAATCAGCCCCAGCATTTT
CDR3: CASSRGQGGNQPQHF

J: TRBJ2-3
D: TRBD2
size: .
V: TRBV7-2
DNA: TGTGCCAGCAGCGACCAGCGGGGCCTCACAGATACGCAGTATTTT
CDR3: CASSDQRGLTDTQYF

J: TRBJ1-6
D: .
size: few
V: TRBV19
DNA: TGTGCCAGTAAGGGGGTCGGGGATTCACCCCTCCACTTT
CDR3: CASKGVGDSPLHF

J: TRBJ1-1
D: TRBD1
size: few
V: TRBV27
DNA: TGTGCCAGCAGTCCCTCGACAGGGCTAGGGCTCACTGAAGCTTTCTTT
CDR3: CASSPSTGLGLTEAFF

J: TRBJ2-3
D: TRBD2
size: .
V: TRBV9
DNA: TGTGCCAGCAGCGAGACTAGCATCACAGATACGCAGTATTTT
CDR3: CASSETSITDTQYF

J: TRBJ2-3
D: .
size: .
V: TRBV19
DNA: TGTGCCAGTATCAGCAGAGGGGGGGGCACAGATACGCAGTATTTT
CDR3: CASISRGGGTDTQYF

J: TRBJ1-6
D: TRBD1
size: .
V: TRBV5-6
DNA: TGTGCCAGCAGCTCGACAGGGGCATCCTATAATTCACCCCTCCACTTT
CDR3: CASSSTGASYNSPLHF

J: TRBJ2-2
D: .
size: .
V: TRBV18
DNA: TGTGCCAGCTCGCAGGACAGGAACACCGGGGAGCTGTTTTTT
CDR3: CASSQDRNTGELFF

J: TRBJ2-1
D: .
size: few
V: TRBV9
DNA: TGTGCCAGCAGCGCCCGGGGGGACACCGCCTACAATGAGCAGTTCTTC
CDR3: CASSARGDTAYNEQFF

J: TRBJ2-7
D: .
size: few
V: TRBV25-1
DNA: TGTGCCAGCAGTGAATGGGGAGGGGGACTCTACGAGCAGTACTTC
CDR3: CASSEWGGGLYEQYF

J: TRBJ2-5
D: TRBD2
size: .
V: TRBV6-5
DNA: TGTGCCAGCAGTTACTGGGTCCCGCCTCGGGGGGCCCAGTACTTC
CDR3: CASSYWVPPRGAQYF

J: TRBJ1-2
D: .
size: .
V: TRBV30
DNA: TGTGCCTGGAGTGTACAGAGTAACTATGGCTACACCTTC
CDR3: CAWSVQSNYGYTF